These 29 T cell receptor beta chains came from one sample sequenced in a study of blood T cell repertoires in COVID-19. The data were produced by immunoSEQ multiplex PCR, yet TCRdb's version contains in-frame clones alone and is incomplete. This table has 250,000 to 300,000 clones, 80% to 90% appearing once. Material: peripheral blood. These TCRs come from a woman aged 25 to 45 with COVID-19, enrolled during active disease.

J is TRBJ1-1 and V is TRBV30; D unclear. V lost 0 bases and J lost 10, with 9 bases in between. Germline V lookup: CDR1 GTSNPN, CDR2 SVGIG (reference sequence). The CDR3 totals 11 residues. The CDR3 nucleotides read TGTGCCTGGAGTGTACTGGGCGCAGCTTTCTTT. Residues: CAWSVLGAAFF.

The V gene is TRBV18, the J gene TRBJ1-3; TRBD1 is a possible D gene (5 bases). The CDR3 runs to 15 residues. The V end was cut by 5 bases, the J end by 3 bases, with 14 bases between. Germline V gives CDR1 KGHSH, CDR2 LQKENI. CDR3 sequence reads: CASSTPDSFGNTIYF. The CDR3 nucleotides read TGTGCCAGCTCAACGCCCGACAGTTTTGGAAACACCATATATTTT.

The V gene is TRBV18, the J gene TRBJ1-6; D ambiguous. Trimming cost V 0 bases and J 6 bases, with 6 bases left between them. The CDR3 covers 14 residues. Germline V gives CDR1 KGHSH, CDR2 LQKENI. The CDR3 sequence: CASSPPAANSPLHF. Here the CDR3 DNA reads TGTGCCAGCTCACCACCGGCGGCTAATTCACCCCTCCACTTT.

The chain combines TRBV4-1 with TRBJ2-2, with D tentatively TRBD1 (6 bases). CDR3 length: 15 amino acids. V lost 4 bases and J lost 6, with 15 bases in between. The V gene's germline CDR1 is MGHRA and CDR2 YSYEKL. The CDR3 DNA reads as TGCGCCAGCAGCCGCCCCTTAGGGGGAGCCGGGGAGCTGTTTTTT. Protein product: CASSRPLGGAGELFF.

This clone was recorded only once. The V gene is TRBV28, the J gene TRBJ1-2, with 7 bases lining up with TRBD1. J lost 3 bases, V lost 5 bases, and 9 bases had no gene match. This CDR3 is 15 amino acids long. Germline lookup yields CDR1 MDHEN and CDR2 SYDVKM. CDR3 amino acids: CASSTRTGAHYGYTF. Here the CDR3 DNA reads TGTGCCAGCAGTACCCGGACAGGAGCACACTATGGCTACACCTTC.

The gene calls are TRBV27 and TRBJ1-2, with D possibly TRBD1 on 6 matching bases. The CDR3 has 13 amino acids. V was pared by 8 bases and J by 6 bases, with 16 bases between. Germline lookup yields CDR1 MNHEY and CDR2 SMNVEV (reference sequence). CDR3 residues: CASRSQGRHGYTF. CDR3 DNA sequence: TGTGCCAGCCGCTCCCAGGGGCGACATGGCTACACCTTC.

This clone has a single count. J is TRBJ1-2 and V is TRBV11-2; D unclear. This CDR3 spans 14 amino acids. Germline CDR1 reads SGHAT; CDR2 reads FQNNGV. Trimming took 4 bases from V and 7 from J, leaving 16 bases between them. This chain's CDR3 is CASSSNYGGGGYTF. CDR3 nucleotide sequence: TGTGCCAGCAGCTCCAACTACGGAGGAGGTGGCTACACCTTC.

The chain uses TRBV6-1 and TRBJ2-3; 9 positions match TRBD2. J was trimmed by 3 bases and V by 4 bases; bases with no gene match: 11. The germline V gene encodes CDR1 MNHNS and CDR2 SASEGT. The length of the CDR3 is 17 residues. CDR3 sequence: CASSALVNSGGTDTQYF. CDR3 DNA sequence: TGTGCCAGCAGTGCCCTGGTGAATAGCGGGGGAACAGATACGCAGTATTTT.

The chain combines TRBV7-8 with TRBJ2-7, with 10 bases lining up with TRBD2. The CDR3 runs to 14 residues. With 3 bases clipped from V and 6 bases from J, the junction kept 5 bases outside the gene matches. Germline CDR1 is SGHVS and CDR2 is FQNEAQ. The CDR3 DNA follows: TGTGCCAGCAGCTTCGGGCTAGCGGGGGCCGAGCAGTACTTC. This translates into CASSFGLAGAEQYF. Filled out from reference TRBV7-8 and TRBJ2-7, the complete variable domain reads GAGVSQSPRYKVAKRGQDVALRCDPISGHVSLFWYQQALGQGPEFLTYFQNEAQLDKSGLPSDRFFAERPEGSVSTLKIQRTQQEDSAVYLCASSFGLAGAEQYFGPGTRLTVT.

In its sample, this clone was seen a few times. The V call is TRBV6-5, the J call TRBJ1-2; the match to TRBD1 covers 7 bases. V trimming: 5 bases; J trimming: 5 bases; junction bases outside the gene matches: 5. CDR3 length equals 13 residues. CDR1 and CDR2 from the germline V gene are MNHEY and SVGAGI. In nucleotides, the CDR3 is TGTGCCAGCAGTCGTGCACAGGGGTATGGCTACACCTTC. Protein sequence: CASSRAQGYGYTF.

This clone was counted only a few times. This chain links TRBV7-8 with TRBJ1-1; D is perhaps TRBD1 (6 bases). The V gene lost 2 bases and the J gene lost 5 bases, with 12 bases spanning the gap. CDR1 is SGHVS, CDR2 FQNEAQ, per germline. The CDR3 covers 14 residues. CDR3 DNA sequence: TGTGCCAGCAGCTTACTGGGTAGGGGGACTGAAGCTTTCTTT. Translated: CASSLLGRGTEAFF.

The genes are TRBV19 and TRBJ2-3; 8 bases are shared with TRBD2. The germline CDR1 and CDR2 sequences are LNHDA and SQIVND (reference sequence). The V gene end was trimmed by 4 bases and the J gene end by 3 bases; junction bases not matched to a gene: 12. This CDR3 has 17 amino acids. The CDR3 sequence is CASSTGGDKGGTDTQYF. In DNA form, the CDR3 reads TGTGCCAGTAGTACCGGGGGGGATAAAGGTGGGACAGATACGCAGTATTTT.

The CDR3 protein is CASSLLRVNTEAFF. The CDR3 bases are TGCGCCAGCAGTCTATTGCGGGTTAACACTGAAGCTTTCTTT. This chain connects TRBV4-1 to TRBJ1-1; the D is unclear. The CDR3 contains 14 residues. Germline V CDR1 and CDR2: MGHRA, YSYEKL. V lost 6 bases and J 2 bases, leaving 13 bases between the germline ends.

The rearrangement uses TRBV6-6 and TRBJ2-7; D is perhaps TRBD1 (7 bases). The CDR3 contains 13 residues. CDR1 MNHNY and CDR2 SVGAGI come from the germline V gene (reference sequence). Trimming cost V 8 bases and J 3 bases, with 14 bases left between them. CDR3 protein: CASVQGGGYEQYF. Here the CDR3 DNA reads TGTGCCAGCGTCCAGGGGGGAGGCTACGAGCAGTACTTC.

The chain combines TRBV2 with TRBJ2-7; TRBD2 might be the D (5 bases). Trimming stripped 2 bases from V and 2 bases from J, with 16 bases between. This CDR3 comprises 16 residues. CDR1 is SNHLY, CDR2 FYNNEI, per germline. The chain's CDR3 is CASSEWFYGEAYEQYF. CDR3 DNA sequence: TGTGCCAGCAGTGAATGGTTCTACGGGGAAGCCTACGAGCAGTACTTC. Variable domain in full (rest from reference TRBV2 and TRBJ2-7): EPEVTQTPSHQVTQMGQEVILRCVPISNHLYFYWYRQILGQKVEFLVSFYNNEISEKSEIFDDQFSVERPDGSNFTLKIRSTKLEDSAMYFCASSEWFYGEAYEQYFGPGTRLTVT.

The gene calls are TRBV5-4 and TRBJ1-1; D uncertain. Trimming removed 2 bases from V and 7 bases from J, with 15 bases in between. CDR3 length equals 14 residues. The V gene's germline CDR1 is SGHNT and CDR2 YYREEE (reference sequence). As DNA, the CDR3 is TGTGCCAGCAGCTTATCTCGGGAAGGTTTTGAAGCTTTCTTT. Translating it yields CASSLSREGFEAFF.

This clone has only one observation. The chain couples TRBV28 to TRBJ1-5; 8 bases agree with TRBD1. V was pared by 4 bases and J by 0 bases, with 8 bases of the junction left unmatched. In germline, CDR1 is MDHEN, CDR2 SYDVKM. The CDR3 has 17 amino acids. CDR3 amino acids: CASSSGTGLYSNQPQHF. In DNA, the CDR3 is TGTGCCAGCAGTTCCGGGACAGGCCTATATAGCAATCAGCCCCAGCATTTT. Based on the CDR3 plus reference TRBV28 and TRBJ1-5, the full variable domain is DVKVTQSSRYLVKRTGEKVFLECVQDMDHENMFWYRQDPGLGLRLIYFSYDVKMKEKGDIPEGYSVSREKKERFSLILESASTNQTSMYLCASSSGTGLYSNQPQHFGDGTRLSIL.

V usage is TRBV30 and J usage is TRBJ1-5; D is unresolved. Germline CDR1 is GTSNPN and CDR2 is SVGIG (reference sequence). The V end lost 3 bases, the J end lost 0 bases, and 6 bases lay between the germline ends. This CDR3 is built from 13 residues. CDR3 in DNA: TGTGCCTGGAGCATCTATAGCAATCAGCCCCAGCATTTT. Translating it yields CAWSIYSNQPQHF.

The chain is built from TRBV2 and TRBJ1-5; 7 bases agree with TRBD1. There are 14 residues in the CDR3. V lost 4 bases and J lost 5; bases outside the gene matches: 5. CDR1 and CDR2 from the germline V gene are SNHLY and FYNNEI. The CDR3 bases are TGTGCCAGCAGTGGAGACAGGGCCTATCAGCCCCAGCATTTT. It is translated as CASSGDRAYQPQHF.

The chain employs TRBV29-1 and TRBJ2-5; tentative D call: TRBD1 (5 bases). The germline gives CDR1 SQVTM, CDR2 ANQGSEA. V was pared by 4 bases and J by 2 bases, with 11 bases between. The CDR3 sequence is 13 residues long. The CDR3 DNA follows: TGCAGCGTTGGGACAACCTCTCAAGAGACCCAGTACTTC. Its protein product is CSVGTTSQETQYF.

This clone appeared once. The same CDR3 can be traced to other DNA sequences in this sample. The chain couples TRBV5-4 to TRBJ2-7; the match to TRBD2 covers 8 bases. CDR3 size: 14 residues. With 0 bases clipped from V and 1 base from J, the junction kept 0 bases outside the gene matches. CDR1 is SGHNT, CDR2 YYREEE, per germline (reference sequence). CDR3 sequence reads: CASSLAGGSYEQYF. The CDR3 nucleotides are TGTGCCAGCAGCTTGGCGGGGGGGTCCTACGAGCAGTACTTC.

This clone was counted once. The V gene is TRBV3-1 (or the pseudogene TRBV3-2), the J gene TRBJ2-3; a possible D gene is TRBD2 (6 bases). CDR3 length equals 17 residues. The V end lost 4 bases, the J end lost 0 bases, and 17 bases lay between the germline ends. The germline CDR1 and CDR2 sequences are LGHDT and YNNKEL (reference sequence). CDR3 sequence (DNA): TGTGCCAGCAGCCCCACCCCGGGTAGCGGTAGCACAGATACGCAGTATTTT. Encoded protein: CASSPTPGSGSTDTQYF.

V and J are TRBV6-1 and TRBJ1-2, with TRBD1 matching 9 bases. The ends lost 1 base at V and 5 bases at J; junction bases unmatched: 2. Germline V gene sequence: CDR1 MNHNS, CDR2 SASEGT. CDR3 length: 14 residues. Here the CDR3 reads CASSEVGTGYGYTF. DNA of the CDR3: TGTGCCAGCAGTGAAGTGGGGACAGGGTATGGCTACACCTTC.

At least ten counts were recorded for this clone. The genes are TRBV7-2 and TRBJ2-7; the match to TRBD2 covers 8 bases. The CDR3 runs 15 residues. The V and J ends lost 5 bases and 2 bases, in that order; junction bases with no gene match: 8. Per the germline V gene, CDR1 is SGHTA and CDR2 is FQGNSA. The CDR3 sequence: CASSPSAAGAYEQYF. In DNA form, the CDR3 reads TGTGCCAGCAGCCCCAGCGCAGCGGGAGCCTACGAGCAGTACTTC.

The V call is TRBV4-1, the J call TRBJ1-6; 7 bases fit TRBD1. Losses at the gene ends were 4 bases for V and 10 bases for J; bases not matched to a gene: 10. Per germline, CDR1 MGHRA and CDR2 YSYEKL. There are 15 residues in the CDR3. The CDR3 nucleotides read TGCGCCAGCAGCCGCATGGGACAGTTGGGATCACCCCTCCACTTT. As protein: CASSRMGQLGSPLHF.

V usage is TRBV5-5 and J usage is TRBJ2-1; weak D call: TRBD1 (5 bases). Germline V gene sequence: CDR1 SGHKS, CDR2 YYEKEE (reference sequence). The CDR3 sequence is 12 residues long. The V gene lost 4 bases and the J gene lost 9 bases, with 11 bases spanning the gap. The CDR3 DNA sequence: TGTGCCAGCAGCGCGGACATGCCTGAGCAGTTCTTC. Amino acids: CASSADMPEQFF.

The chain uses TRBV11-2 and TRBJ2-7; 10 nucleotides match TRBD2. CDR1 is SGHAT, CDR2 FQNNGV, per germline. The ends lost 1 base at V and 5 bases at J; junction bases unmatched: 8. The CDR3 runs 16 residues. CDR3 DNA: TGTGCCAGCAGCTTAGGTGGTAGCGGGGGGTTTAACGAGCAGTACTTC. Translation gives CASSLGGSGGFNEQYF.

The chain combines TRBV5-4 with TRBJ2-3; 7 bases map to TRBD2. The CDR3 loop spans 16 amino acids. The junction had 13 bases not matched to a gene; V was cut back by 4 bases and J by 5 bases. Looked up from germline, CDR1 is SGHNT and CDR2 is YYREEE (reference sequence). In nucleotides, the CDR3 is TGTGCCAGCAGCGCCGGGGGGACCCTCGGGGGAGATACGCAGTATTTT. Protein product: CASSAGGTLGGDTQYF.

The chain recombines TRBV25-1 with TRBJ1-2; D is unresolved. In germline, CDR1 is MGHDK, CDR2 SYGVNS. Trimming removed 3 bases from V and 1 base from J, with 9 bases in between. The CDR3 runs to 14 residues. Here the CDR3 reads CASSDYSINYGYTF. CDR3 nucleotide sequence: TGTGCCAGCAGTGATTACAGTATTAACTATGGCTACACCTTC.